Listed here is a single T cell receptor (beta chain). The target antigen is unknown. This record belongs to a study of coeliac disease. Germline V lookup: CDR1 KGHSH, CDR2 LQKENI. CDR3 length equals 17 residues. V gave up 4 bases and J gave up 4 bases; unmatched junction bases: 15. Whole-study results and caveats: The authors considered this approach unsuitable for unbiased detection of gliadin-specific T cells.

The repertoire was sequenced with immunoSEQ multiplex PCR; TCRdb's copy has only in-frame clones and lacks some. The sample carries around 1,200 clones, 55% to 75% recorded once. Sequenced input: lamina propria lymphocytes from the gut. This clonotype was obtained from a woman aged 40 to 50 with celiac disease on a gluten-free diet, and with hypertension. The J gene is TRBJ1-1, the V gene TRBV18, with TRBD1 matching over 7 bases. The CDR3 DNA reads as TGTGCCAGCTCACGGGGGACCCAACAGGGGAGGATCACTGAAGCTTTCTTT. Translating gives CASSRGTQQGRITEAFF.